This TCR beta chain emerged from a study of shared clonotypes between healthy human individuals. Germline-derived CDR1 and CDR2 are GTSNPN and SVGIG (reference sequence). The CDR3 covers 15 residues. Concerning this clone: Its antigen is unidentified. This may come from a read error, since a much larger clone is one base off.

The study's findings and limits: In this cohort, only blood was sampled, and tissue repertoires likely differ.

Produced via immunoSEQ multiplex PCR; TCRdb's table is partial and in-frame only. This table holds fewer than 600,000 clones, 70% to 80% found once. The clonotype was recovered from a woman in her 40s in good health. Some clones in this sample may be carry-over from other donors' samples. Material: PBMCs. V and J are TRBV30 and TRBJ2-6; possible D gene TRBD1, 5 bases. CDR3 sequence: CAWVLSFSGANVPTF. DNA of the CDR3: TGTGCCTGGGTCCTGAGCTTCTCTGGGGCCAACGTCCCGACTTTC.